What follows are 3 T cell receptor beta chains derived from one specimen sequenced in a study of T cells in Graves' hyperthyroidism and ophthalmopathy (dated by TCRdb to about 2019). The library came from multiplex PCR. The sequencing machine was an Illumina HiSeq 2000. Amplification of TCR beta CDR3 regions was carried out from RNA transcripts. The first round of RT-PCR for the TCR CDR3 was performed with the HTBI primer set and the Qiagen OneStep RT-PCR kit. The public reads were reanalyzed by TCRdb: fastp trimming at Q25, MiXCR alignment, in-frame beta chains only. Every CDR3 protein is listed once, alongside the most common genes and DNA of its rows. Across this sample there are about 510,000 distinct CDR3 sequences, with 35% to 50% seen only once. The ten largest clones capture about 45% of the sample. Sequenced sample: peripheral blood or thyroid tissue (not recorded which). Receptors originate from an adult woman with Graves' disease, either hyperthyroidism or ophthalmopathy (not recorded which).

Points on this clonotype: It is likely a read error, because the conserved phenylalanine at the end of the CDR3 is missing. Because the CDR3's place on the DNA is in doubt, the DNA is left out and the CDR3 is given as listed by TCRdb. The chain employs TRBV29-1 and TRBJ1-1; TRBD1 is taken as the D call from the table, unchecked against the DNA. CDR1 and CDR2 (germline): SQVTM, ANQGSEA. The CDR3 length equals 12 residues, ends included. CDR3 residues: CSVGEPGGRGLY.

This sequence joins TRBV9 and TRBJ2-7, with 9 bases aligning to TRBD1. Germline CDR1 is SGDLS and CDR2 is YYNGEE. The CDR3 has 12 residues. The V gene end was trimmed by 3 bases and the J gene end by 9 bases; junction bases not matched to a gene: 4. CDR3 loop: CASSAVDRGQYF. The DNA of the CDR3 is TGTGCCAGCAGCGCTGTGGACAGGGGGCAGTACTTC.

This sequence joins TRBV7-9 and TRBJ2-7; 8 nucleotides align to TRBD1. Germline values: CDR1 SEHNR, CDR2 FQNEAQ (reference sequence). The CDR3 loop spans 15 amino acids. The V gene end was trimmed by 1 base and the J gene end by 5 bases; junction bases not matched to a gene: 7. The CDR3 nucleotides read TGTGCCAGCAGCTTAGAGACAGGGGTTGCCCACGAGCAGTACTTC. It yields the protein CASSLETGVAHEQYF.